The sequence of this T cell receptor beta chain was determined in a study of vaccination and CD4 T cells after COVID-19. Study at large: It was a median around 92 days after diagnosis, with a range of 35 to 161, that post-COVID samples were drawn.

This CDR3 comprises 15 residues. V shed 1 base and J 13 bases; nucleotides not matched to a gene: 8. Per the germline V gene, CDR1 is MGHRA and CDR2 is YSYEKL. Cultured CD4+ T-cell DNA underwent Oncomine TCR Beta short-read sequencing. TCRdb reprocessed the PCR reads with MiXCR, giving one entry per CDR3 protein. The table lists about 10,000 distinct CDR3 sequences, over 20% of them singletons. Treatment defined: roughly ten-day PBMC culture with coronavirus spike peptide pools or control peptides (ViraFEST assay). Turning to this clonotype: The antigen is undetermined.

The sequenced sample was CD4+ T cells from blood, cultured in vitro, obtained after SARS-CoV-2 vaccination. V is TRBV4-1 and J is TRBJ1-6; 9 nucleotides agree with TRBD1. The clonotype comes from a human donor who had recovered from COVID-19. This CDR3 is CASSQVGQGRPPLHF. DNA of the CDR3: TGCGCCAGCAGCCAAGTGGGACAGGGAAGGCCGCCCCTCCACTTT.